A selection of T cell receptor beta chains follows, all from one sample in a study of blood T cell repertoires in COVID-19. Assay used: immunoSEQ multiplex PCR; TCRdb lists only in-frame clones, some missing. The repertoire has around 100,000 clones, just over 85% of them found once; the top ten carry 3% to 3.5%. The material sequenced was peripheral blood. All receptors derive from a human donor in a cohort sampled during active COVID-19. Both conserved end residues are part of each CDR3. The D gene is left open where the match is weak. Clone size appears in some rows only: once, few, many, or a class for an expanded clone.

j_call d_call v_call clone_size cdr3_aa cdr3_nt
TRBJ1-1 NA TRBV5-1 NA CASSWSQGSDTEAFF TGCGCCAGCAGCTGGTCACAGGGTAGTGACACTGAAGCTTTCTTT
TRBJ2-1 TRBD2 TRBV6-5 NA CASSYSSGSSYNEQFF TGTGCCAGCAGTTACTCCAGCGGGAGCTCCTACAATGAGCAGTTCTTC
TRBJ1-5 TRBD1 TRBV9 NA CASIRRKQGGPYSNQPQHF TGTGCCAGCATCAGGAGAAAGCAGGGGGGTCCTTATAGCAATCAGCCCCAGCATTTT
TRBJ1-1 TRBD1 TRBV18 NA CASSPFGTAGDTEAFF TGTGCCAGCTCACCATTCGGGACAGCCGGGGACACTGAAGCTTTCTTT
TRBJ1-2 TRBD1 TRBV14 NA CASSQVRQGLGYTF TGTGCCAGCAGCCAAGTTAGACAGGGCCTTGGCTACACCTTC
TRBJ2-5 TRBD2 TRBV6-4 NA CASQGSASGRETQYF TGTGCCAGCCAGGGTTCGGCTAGCGGGAGGGAGACCCAGTACTTC
TRBJ2-7 TRBD1 TRBV5-1 NA CASSKIQGAVGYEQYF TGCGCCAGCAGCAAAATACAGGGGGCTGTGGGCTACGAGCAGTACTTC
TRBJ2-1 NA TRBV4-2 NA CASSQGSTYNEQFF TGTGCCAGCAGCCAAGGATCTACGTACAATGAGCAGTTCTTC
TRBJ2-6 NA TRBV4-2 NA CASSPGLLSGANVLTF TGTGCCAGCAGCCCGGGATTACTCTCTGGGGCCAACGTCCTGACTTTC
TRBJ2-3 TRBD2 TRBV10-3 NA CAISGRSGGADTQYF TGTGCCATCAGTGGGAGAAGCGGGGGGGCAGATACGCAGTATTTT
TRBJ2-3 NA TRBV4-3 NA CASSPQQEFYTDTQYF TGCGCCAGCAGCCCCCAACAGGAGTTCTACACAGATACGCAGTATTTT
TRBJ1-1 TRBD1 TRBV7-2 NA CASSLWGQGANEAFF TGTGCCAGCAGCTTATGGGGACAGGGGGCGAATGAAGCTTTCTTT
TRBJ1-2 TRBD1 TRBV13 NA CASSLEGQGDSHYGYTF TGTGCCAGCAGCTTAGAGGGACAGGGGGATTCGCACTATGGCTACACCTTC
TRBJ2-2 TRBD2 TRBV27 NA CASSFRLAGNTGELFF TGTGCCAGCAGTTTTCGACTAGCGGGCAACACCGGGGAGCTGTTTTTT
TRBJ2-7 NA TRBV6-6 few CASSYVTGPGYEQYF TGTGCCAGCAGTTACGTGACAGGTCCCGGGTACGAGCAGTACTTC
TRBJ1-2 NA TRBV1 NA CTSSRGGRDRGNYGYTF TGCACCAGCAGCCGTGGGGGACGGGACAGGGGAAACTATGGCTACACCTTC
TRBJ2-3 TRBD2 TRBV5-1 once CASSKGTTTDTQYF TGCGCCAGCAGCAAAGGGACTACCACAGATACGCAGTATTTT
TRBJ2-1 TRBD2 TRBV4-1 NA CASSQEVSGVYNEQFF TGCGCCAGCAGCCAAGAGGTTAGCGGGGTATACAATGAGCAGTTCTTC
TRBJ1-2 TRBD1 TRBV6-2/TRBV6-3 NA CASSRDSNYGYTF TGTGCCAGCAGTAGGGACAGTAACTATGGCTACACCTTC
TRBJ1-4 NA TRBV5-1 NA CASSLMPANEKLFF TGCGCCAGCAGCTTGATGCCAGCTAATGAAAAACTGTTTTTT
TRBJ1-1 TRBD1 TRBV5-1 few CASSLDQDRVAFF TGCGCCAGCAGCTTGGACCAGGACAGGGTTGCTTTCTTT
TRBJ2-5 TRBD1 TRBV19 NA CASSLTGTGVEETQYF TGTGCCAGTAGTCTTACCGGGACAGGGGTCGAAGAGACCCAGTACTTC
TRBJ2-7 TRBD2 TRBV3-1/TRBV3-2 NA CASSHNPSGRAHEQYF TGTGCCAGCAGCCACAACCCTAGCGGGAGGGCCCACGAGCAGTACTTC
TRBJ2-7 TRBD2 TRBV28 NA CASSTLSGGPDEQYF TGTGCCAGCAGTACGCTTTCGGGAGGGCCTGACGAGCAGTACTTC
TRBJ2-1 NA TRBV4-3 NA CASSQAPLDSGNEQFF TGCGCCAGCAGCCAAGCTCCCCTAGATTCAGGGAATGAGCAGTTCTTC
TRBJ1-2 TRBD1 TRBV28 NA CASSSPRTGTVYGYTF TGTGCCAGCAGTTCACCACGCACCGGGACAGTCTATGGCTACACCTTC
TRBJ1-1 TRBD1 TRBV19 NA CASSKGTENTEAFF TGTGCCAGTAGTAAAGGGACAGAGAACACTGAAGCTTTCTTT
TRBJ2-3 NA TRBV5-4 NA CASSSEEAEGQYF TGTGCCAGCAGCTCCGAAGAAGCGGAGGGGCAGTATTTT
TRBJ2-3 NA TRBV2 NA CASSEALHYGEDTQYF TGTGCCAGCAGTGAAGCGCTTCATTACGGGGAGGATACGCAGTATTTT
TRBJ1-1 TRBD1 TRBV7-3 once CASSHRQGRGTEAFF TGTGCCAGCAGCCACAGACAGGGAAGAGGGACTGAAGCTTTCTTT
TRBJ2-6 TRBD2 TRBV7-2 few CASSLVSGVSGANVLTF TGTGCCAGCAGCTTAGTAAGCGGGGTCTCTGGGGCCAACGTCCTGACTTTC
TRBJ1-2 NA TRBV4-1 NA CASSQEEFFPGGYTF TGCGCCAGCAGCCAAGAGGAGTTTTTCCCGGGTGGCTACACCTTC
TRBJ2-7 TRBD2 TRBV2 NA CASSEAGVGGFEQYF TGTGCCAGCAGTGAAGCCGGGGTGGGAGGGTTCGAGCAGTACTTC
TRBJ2-3 TRBD1 TRBV7-3 NA CASSLTPHIGQGLADTQYF TGTGCCAGCAGCTTAACCCCTCACATTGGACAGGGATTAGCAGATACGCAGTATTTT
TRBJ1-6 NA TRBV5-1 NA CASSPGRTAFPSPLHF TGCGCCAGCAGCCCGGGGCGGACAGCCTTCCCTTCACCCCTCCACTTT
TRBJ2-7 NA TRBV27 NA CASSLDRQTGRYF TGTGCCAGCAGTTTGGATCGACAGACCGGGCGGTACTTC
TRBJ1-1 TRBD1 TRBV3-1/TRBV3-2 NA CASSPYRGRRVNTEAFF TGTGCCAGCAGCCCCTACAGGGGTAGAAGGGTTAACACTGAAGCTTTCTTT
TRBJ2-7 NA TRBV7-2 NA CASSLSPGTYEQYF TGTGCCAGCAGCTTATCTCCAGGGACCTACGAGCAGTACTTC
TRBJ2-6 TRBD2 TRBV7-3 once CASSRGGSGANVLTF TGTGCCAGCAGCCGCGGGGGCTCTGGGGCCAACGTCCTGACTTTC
TRBJ1-5 NA TRBV7-8 NA CASSSLHQPQHF TGTGCCAGCAGCTCACTGCATCAGCCCCAGCATTTT